The entry that follows covers one T cell receptor (beta chain) sequence. Germline CDR1 reads MGHDK; CDR2 reads SYGVNS. The CDR3 has 16 amino acids. V lost 4 bases, J lost 7 bases, and 9 bases stayed unmatched. These data come from a study of blood T cell repertoires in COVID-19. About the study: Collection of acute and convalescent COVID-19 samples took place in the United States, Italy and Spain. Sample material is recorded as cDNA or gDNA derived from T cells, B-cell-depleted T cells, or PBMCs.

Authors' data handling: Amplification of reference gene primers provided the estimated nucleated cell counts. Libraries were prepared by immunoSEQ multiplex PCR; TCRdb keeps only in-frame clonotypes and omits some of them. V and J calls and clone size come straight from that table; D and trimming were deduced from the DNA. The sample lists 200,000 to 250,000 clones; approximately 80% were seen once. Sample: peripheral blood. The J gene is TRBJ1-6, the V gene TRBV25-1, with TRBD1 matching over 8 bases. The clonotype was recovered from a man aged 30 to 45 with active or convalescent COVID-19. CDR3 in DNA: TGTGCCAGCAGTGCCCTTACGGGACAGGTGAATTCACCCCTCCACTTT. Amino acid sequence: CASSALTGQVNSPLHF.